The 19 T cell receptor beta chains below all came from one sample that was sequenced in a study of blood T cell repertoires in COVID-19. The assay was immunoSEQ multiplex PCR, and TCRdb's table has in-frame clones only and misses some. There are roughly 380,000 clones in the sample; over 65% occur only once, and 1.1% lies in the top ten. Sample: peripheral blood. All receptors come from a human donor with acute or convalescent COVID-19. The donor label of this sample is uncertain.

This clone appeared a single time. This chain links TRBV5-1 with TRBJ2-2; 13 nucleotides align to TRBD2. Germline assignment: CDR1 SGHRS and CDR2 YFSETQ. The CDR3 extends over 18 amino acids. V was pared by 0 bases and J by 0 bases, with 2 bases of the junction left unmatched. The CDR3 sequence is CASSLVTSGGTNTGELFF. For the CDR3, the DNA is TGCGCCAGCAGCTTGGTGACTAGCGGGGGGACGAACACCGGGGAGCTGTTTTTT. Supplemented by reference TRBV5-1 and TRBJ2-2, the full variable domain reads KAGVTQTPRYLIKTRGQQVTLSCSPISGHRSVSWYQQTPGQGLQFLFEYFSETQRNKGNFPGRFSGRQFSNSRSEMNVSTLELGDSALYLCASSLVTSGGTNTGELFFGEGSRLTVL.

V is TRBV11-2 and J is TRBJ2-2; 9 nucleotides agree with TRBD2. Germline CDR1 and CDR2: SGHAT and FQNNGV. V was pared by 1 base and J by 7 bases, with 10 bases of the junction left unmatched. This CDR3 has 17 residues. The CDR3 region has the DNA TGTGCCAGCAGCTTAGTTTTTGCGGGAGGGCGAATCGGGGAGCTGTTTTTT. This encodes CASSLVFAGGRIGELFF. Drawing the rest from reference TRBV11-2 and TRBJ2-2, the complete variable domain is EAGVAQSPRYKIIEKRQSVAFWCNPISGHATLYWYQQILGQGPKLLIQFQNNGVVDDSQLPKDRFSAERLKGVDSTLKIQPAKLEDSAVYLCASSLVFAGGRIGELFFGEGSRLTVL.

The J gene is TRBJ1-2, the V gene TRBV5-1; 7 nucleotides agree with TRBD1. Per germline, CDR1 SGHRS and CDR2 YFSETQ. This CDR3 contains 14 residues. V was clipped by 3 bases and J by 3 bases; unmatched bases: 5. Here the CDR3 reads CASSSTGVDYGYTF. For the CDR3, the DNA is TGCGCCAGCAGCTCCACAGGGGTGGACTATGGCTACACCTTC.

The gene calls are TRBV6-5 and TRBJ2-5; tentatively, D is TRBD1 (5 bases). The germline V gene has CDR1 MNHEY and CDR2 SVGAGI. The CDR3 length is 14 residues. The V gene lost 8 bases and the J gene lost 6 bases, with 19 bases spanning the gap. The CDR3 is CASDEEPRVKTQYF. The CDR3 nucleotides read TGTGCCAGCGACGAAGAACCCAGGGTGAAGACCCAGTACTTC.

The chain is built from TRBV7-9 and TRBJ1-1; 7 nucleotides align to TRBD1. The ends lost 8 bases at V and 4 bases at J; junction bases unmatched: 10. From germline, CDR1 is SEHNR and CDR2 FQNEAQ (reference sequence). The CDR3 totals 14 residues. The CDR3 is CASGPAGQRTEAFF. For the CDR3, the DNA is TGTGCCAGCGGCCCCGCGGGACAGCGCACTGAAGCTTTCTTT.

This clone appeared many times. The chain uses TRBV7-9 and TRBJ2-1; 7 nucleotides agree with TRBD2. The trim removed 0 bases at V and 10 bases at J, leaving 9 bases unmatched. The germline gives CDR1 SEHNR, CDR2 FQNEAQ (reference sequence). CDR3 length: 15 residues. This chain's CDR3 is CASSLAQGLRWEQFF. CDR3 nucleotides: TGTGCCAGCAGCTTAGCTCAGGGACTAAGGTGGGAGCAGTTCTTC. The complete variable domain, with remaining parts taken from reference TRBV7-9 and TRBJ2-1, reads DTGVSQNPRHKITKRGQNVTFRCDPISEHNRLYWYRQTLGQGPEFLTYFQNEAQLEKSRLLSDRFSAERPKGSFSTLEIQRTEQGDSAMYLCASSLAQGLRWEQFFGPGTRLTVL.

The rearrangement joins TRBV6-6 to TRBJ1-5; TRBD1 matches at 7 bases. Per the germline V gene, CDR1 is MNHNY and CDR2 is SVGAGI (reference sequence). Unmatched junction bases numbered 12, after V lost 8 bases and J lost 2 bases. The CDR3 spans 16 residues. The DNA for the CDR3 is TGTGCCAGCTCGTCGGAGGGGGCGATAGGCAATCAGCCCCAGCATTTT. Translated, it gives CASSSEGAIGNQPQHF.

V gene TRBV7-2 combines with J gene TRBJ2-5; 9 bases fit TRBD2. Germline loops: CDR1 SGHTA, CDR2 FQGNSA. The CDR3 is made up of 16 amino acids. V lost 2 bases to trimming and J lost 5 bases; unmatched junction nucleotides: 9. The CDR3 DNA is TGTGCCAGCAGCTTATTTGGCGGGGGGGCCCCGGAGACCCAGTACTTC. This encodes CASSLFGGGAPETQYF.

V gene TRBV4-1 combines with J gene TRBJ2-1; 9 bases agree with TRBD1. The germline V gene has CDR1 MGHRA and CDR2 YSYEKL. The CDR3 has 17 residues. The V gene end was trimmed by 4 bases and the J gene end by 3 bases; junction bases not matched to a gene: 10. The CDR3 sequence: CASSLKLGQGYYNEQFF. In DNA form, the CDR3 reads TGCGCCAGCAGCCTTAAGCTGGGACAGGGCTACTACAATGAGCAGTTCTTC.

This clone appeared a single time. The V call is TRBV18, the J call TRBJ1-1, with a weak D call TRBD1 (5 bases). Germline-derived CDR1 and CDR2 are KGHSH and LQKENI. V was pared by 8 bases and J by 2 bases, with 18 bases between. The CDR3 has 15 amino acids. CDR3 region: CASTPAGHLNTEAFF. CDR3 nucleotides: TGTGCCAGCACCCCCGCCGGACACTTAAACACTGAAGCTTTCTTT.

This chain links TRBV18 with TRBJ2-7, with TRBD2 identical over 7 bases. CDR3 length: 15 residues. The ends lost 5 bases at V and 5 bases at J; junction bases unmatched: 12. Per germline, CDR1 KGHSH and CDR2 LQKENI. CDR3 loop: CASSERWGRVNEQYF. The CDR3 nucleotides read TGTGCCAGCTCAGAGCGATGGGGGAGGGTGAACGAGCAGTACTTC.

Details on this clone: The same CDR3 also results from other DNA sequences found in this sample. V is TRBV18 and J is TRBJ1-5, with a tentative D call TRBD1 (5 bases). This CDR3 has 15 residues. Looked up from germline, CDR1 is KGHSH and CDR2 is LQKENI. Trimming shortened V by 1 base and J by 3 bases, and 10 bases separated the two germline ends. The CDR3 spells CASSPRAGPNQPQHF. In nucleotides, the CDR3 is TGTGCCAGCTCACCACGAGCGGGGCCCAATCAGCCCCAGCATTTT.

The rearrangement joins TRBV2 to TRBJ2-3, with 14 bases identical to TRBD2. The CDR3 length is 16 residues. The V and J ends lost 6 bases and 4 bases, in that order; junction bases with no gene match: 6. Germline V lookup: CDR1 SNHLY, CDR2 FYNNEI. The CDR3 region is CASRKGLAGAADTQYF. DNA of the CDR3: TGTGCCAGCAGGAAGGGACTAGCGGGAGCGGCAGATACGCAGTATTTT. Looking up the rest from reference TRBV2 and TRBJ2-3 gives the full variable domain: EPEVTQTPSHQVTQMGQEVILRCVPISNHLYFYWYRQILGQKVEFLVSFYNNEISEKSEIFDDQFSVERPDGSNFTLKIRSTKLEDSAMYFCASRKGLAGAADTQYFGPGTRLTVL.

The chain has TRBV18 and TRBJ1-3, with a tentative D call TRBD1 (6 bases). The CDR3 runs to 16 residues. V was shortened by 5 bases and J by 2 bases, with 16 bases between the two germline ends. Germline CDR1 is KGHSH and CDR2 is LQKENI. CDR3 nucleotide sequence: TGTGCCAGCTCAGCCGACAGGCAAGGAACTGGAAACACCATATATTTT. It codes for CASSADRQGTGNTIYF. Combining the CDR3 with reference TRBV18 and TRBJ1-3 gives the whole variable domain NAGVMQNPRHLVRRRGQEARLRCSPMKGHSHVYWYRQLPEEGLKFMVYLQKENIIDESGMPKERFSAEFPKEGPSILRIQQVVRGDSAAYFCASSADRQGTGNTIYFGEGSWLTVV.

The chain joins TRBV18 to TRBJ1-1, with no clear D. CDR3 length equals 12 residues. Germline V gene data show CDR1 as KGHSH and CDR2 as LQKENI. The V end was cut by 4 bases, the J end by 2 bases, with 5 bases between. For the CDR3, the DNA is TGTGCCAGCTCACTGGGCAACACTGAAGCTTTCTTT. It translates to CASSLGNTEAFF. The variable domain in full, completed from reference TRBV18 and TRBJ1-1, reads NAGVMQNPRHLVRRRGQEARLRCSPMKGHSHVYWYRQLPEEGLKFMVYLQKENIIDESGMPKERFSAEFPKEGPSILRIQQVVRGDSAAYFCASSLGNTEAFFGQGTRLTVV.

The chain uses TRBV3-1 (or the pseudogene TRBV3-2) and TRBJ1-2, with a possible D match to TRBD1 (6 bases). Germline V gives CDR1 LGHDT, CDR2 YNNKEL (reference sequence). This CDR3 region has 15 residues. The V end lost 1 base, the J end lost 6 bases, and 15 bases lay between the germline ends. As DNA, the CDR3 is TGTGCCAGCAGCCAAGCCAGCGGCAGGGGAAATGGCTACACCTTC. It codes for CASSQASGRGNGYTF.

In DNA, the CDR3 is TGTGCCAGCAGCTTGTCTTGGACACGGGAGTTTAGCACAGATACGCAGTATTTT. It translates to CASSLSWTREFSTDTQYF. V gene TRBV5-4 combines with J gene TRBJ2-3; weak D call: TRBD2 (6 bases). The CDR3 has 18 amino acids. Germline CDR1 and CDR2: SGHNT and YYREEE (reference sequence). V lost 1 base, J lost 0 bases, and 18 bases lay in between.

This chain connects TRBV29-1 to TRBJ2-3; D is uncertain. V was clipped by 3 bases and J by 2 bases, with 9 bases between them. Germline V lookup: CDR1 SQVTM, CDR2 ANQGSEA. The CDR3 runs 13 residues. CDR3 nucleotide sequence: TGCAGCGTTGACTCCCTTCTCACAGATACGCAGTATTTT. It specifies CSVDSLLTDTQYF.

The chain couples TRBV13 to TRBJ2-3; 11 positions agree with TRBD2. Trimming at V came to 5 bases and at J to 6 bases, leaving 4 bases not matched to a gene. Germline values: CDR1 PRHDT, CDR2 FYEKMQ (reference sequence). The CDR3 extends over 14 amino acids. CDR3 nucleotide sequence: TGTGCCAGCAGCCAACGGACTAGCGGGGATACGCAGTATTTT. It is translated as CASSQRTSGDTQYF.